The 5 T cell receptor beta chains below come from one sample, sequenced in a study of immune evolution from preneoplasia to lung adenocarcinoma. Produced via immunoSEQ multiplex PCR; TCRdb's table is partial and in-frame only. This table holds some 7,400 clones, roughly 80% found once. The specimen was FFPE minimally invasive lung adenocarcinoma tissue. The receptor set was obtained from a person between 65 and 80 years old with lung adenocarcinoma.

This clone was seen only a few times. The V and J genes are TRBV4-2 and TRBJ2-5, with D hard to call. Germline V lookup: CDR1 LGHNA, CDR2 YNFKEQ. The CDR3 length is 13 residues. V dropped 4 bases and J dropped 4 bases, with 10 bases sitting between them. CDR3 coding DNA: TGTGCCAGCAGCCTTGGGTTTCCAGAGACCCAGTACTTC. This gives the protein CASSLGFPETQYF.

This CDR3 is CASSPRSTAYEQYF. CDR3 in DNA: TGTGCCAGTAGTCCGCGTTCGACAGCGTACGAGCAGTACTTC. This rearrangement joins TRBV19 to TRBJ2-7, with D possibly being TRBD1 (5 bases). Germline loops: CDR1 LNHDA, CDR2 SQIVND (reference sequence). V was shortened by 5 bases and J by 4 bases, with 15 bases between the two germline ends. The length of the CDR3 is 14 residues.

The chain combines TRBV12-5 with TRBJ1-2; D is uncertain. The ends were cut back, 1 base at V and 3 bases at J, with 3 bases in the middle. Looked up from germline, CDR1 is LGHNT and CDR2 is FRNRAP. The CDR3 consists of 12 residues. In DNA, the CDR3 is TGTGCTAGTGGTTTGGGACACTATGGCTACACCTTC. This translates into CASGLGHYGYTF. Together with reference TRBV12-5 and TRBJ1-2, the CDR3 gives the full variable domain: DARVTQTPRHKVTEMGQEVTMRCQPILGHNTVFWYRQTMMQGLELLAYFRNRAPLDDSGMPKDRFSAEMPDATLATLKIQPSEPRDSAVYFCASGLGHYGYTFGSGTRLTVV.

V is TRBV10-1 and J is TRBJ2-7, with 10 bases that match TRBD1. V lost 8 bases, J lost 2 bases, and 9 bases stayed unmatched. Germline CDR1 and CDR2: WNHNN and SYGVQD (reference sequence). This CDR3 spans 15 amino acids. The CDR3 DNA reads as TGCGCCAGCGGGATTACGGGACAGGGGACCTACGAGCAGTACTTC. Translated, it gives CASGITGQGTYEQYF.

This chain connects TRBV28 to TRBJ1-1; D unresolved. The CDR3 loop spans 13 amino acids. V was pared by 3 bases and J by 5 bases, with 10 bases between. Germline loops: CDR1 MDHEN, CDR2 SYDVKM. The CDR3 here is CASSFPQDTEAFF. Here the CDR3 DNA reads TGTGCCAGCAGTTTCCCCCAGGATACTGAAGCTTTCTTT.